This T cell receptor (beta chain) was observed in a study of control samples from healthy donors and cancer patients. This clone showed up just once. CDR3 size: 16 residues. CDR1 SGHTS and CDR2 YDEGEE come from the germline V gene. V lost 3 bases and J 3 bases, leaving 16 bases between the germline ends. The assay was immunoSEQ multiplex PCR, and TCRdb's table has in-frame clones only and misses some. The table includes 120,000 to 150,000 clones, about 90% detected once. Source material: blood. This receptor was identified in a man aged 25-45 years in good health. V gene TRBV5-8 combines with J gene TRBJ1-5; D remains unclear. CDR3 loop: CASSYAGGQANQPQHF. The CDR3, as DNA: TGTGCCAGCAGCTATGCGGGTGGTCAGGCCAATCAGCCCCAGCATTTT.